This T cell receptor (beta chain) came from a study of response to subunit inactivated influenza vaccine. TCRdb passed the RT-PCR reads through MiXCR, listing each CDR3 protein once. Of 150,000 to 200,000 distinct CDR3 sequences in the sample, 12% are singletons; the top ten hold around 32%. This clonotype was observed many times. CDR3 length: 15 residues. Trimming left V 1 base short and J 1 base short, with 11 bases between. Germline-derived CDR1 and CDR2 are LGHNA and YSLEER. Another study also made use of these data, one on T cells expressing NK-cell markers. Per that paper: Generation of TCR beta cDNA was performed by 5'RACE template switching incorporating UMIs.

This chain uses TRBV4-3 with TRBJ2-7; D remains ambiguous. The receptor's source is a man in his forties or fifties who received an inactivated influenza vaccine. The specimen was CD8+ T cells sorted from PBMCs, collected approximately 13 days after vaccination. The DNA for the CDR3 is TGCGCCAGCAGCCAAGGGGTGAAGGGATCCTACGAGCAGTACTTC. Protein product: CASSQGVKGSYEQYF.